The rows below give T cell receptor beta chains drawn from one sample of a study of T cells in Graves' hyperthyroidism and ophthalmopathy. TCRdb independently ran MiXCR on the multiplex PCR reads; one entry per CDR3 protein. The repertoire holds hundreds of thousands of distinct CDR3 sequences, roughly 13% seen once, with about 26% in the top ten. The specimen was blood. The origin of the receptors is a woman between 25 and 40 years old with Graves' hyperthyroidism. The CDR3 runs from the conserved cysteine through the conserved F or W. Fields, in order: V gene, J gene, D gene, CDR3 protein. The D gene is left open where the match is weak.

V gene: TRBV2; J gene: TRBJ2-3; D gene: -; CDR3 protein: CASSSGPGSTDTQYF
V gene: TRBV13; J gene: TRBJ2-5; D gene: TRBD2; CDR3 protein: CASSLRGVGDQETQYF
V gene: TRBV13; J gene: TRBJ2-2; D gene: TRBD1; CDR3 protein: CASSFPTGTGGGELFF
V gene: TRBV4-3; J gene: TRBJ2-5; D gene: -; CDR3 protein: CASSQTGGQETQYF
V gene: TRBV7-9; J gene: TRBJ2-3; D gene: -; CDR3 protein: CASTWGSTDTQYF
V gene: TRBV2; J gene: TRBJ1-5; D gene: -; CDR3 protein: CASSEALPNQPQHF
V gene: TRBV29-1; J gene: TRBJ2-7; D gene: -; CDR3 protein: CSVSGGHSYEQYF
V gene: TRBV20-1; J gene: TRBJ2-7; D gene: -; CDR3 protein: CSARGPTARQAGTSYEQYF
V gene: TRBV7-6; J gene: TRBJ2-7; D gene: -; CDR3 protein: CASSLGARSSEQYF
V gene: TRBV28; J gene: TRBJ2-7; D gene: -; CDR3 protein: CASKLPGTGSYEQYF
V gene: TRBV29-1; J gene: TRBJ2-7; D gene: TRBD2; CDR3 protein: CSVRGVGGYEQYF
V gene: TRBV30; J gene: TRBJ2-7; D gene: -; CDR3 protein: CAWSVISYEQYF
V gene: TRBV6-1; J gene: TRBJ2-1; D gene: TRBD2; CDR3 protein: CASSVSAGGINNEQFF
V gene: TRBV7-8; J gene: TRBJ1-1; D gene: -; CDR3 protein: CASSPRRSLGDTEAFF
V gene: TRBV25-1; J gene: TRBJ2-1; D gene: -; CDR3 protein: CASSVSGSYNEQFF
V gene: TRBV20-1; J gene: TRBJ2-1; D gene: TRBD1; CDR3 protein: CSAPRTGRTPGDEQFF
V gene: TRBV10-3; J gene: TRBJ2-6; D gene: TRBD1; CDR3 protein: CAISEARQGTGANVLTF
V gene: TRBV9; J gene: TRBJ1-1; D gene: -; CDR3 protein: CASSVYASGYKEAFF
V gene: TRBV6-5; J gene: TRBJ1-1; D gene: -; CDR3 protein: CASSLGRTVLGTEAFF
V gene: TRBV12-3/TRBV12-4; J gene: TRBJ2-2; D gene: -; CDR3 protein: CASTPGGELFF
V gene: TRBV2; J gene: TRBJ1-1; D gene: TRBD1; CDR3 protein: CASSRDRALTSEAFF
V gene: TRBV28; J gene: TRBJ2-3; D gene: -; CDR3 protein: CARTAGTQYF
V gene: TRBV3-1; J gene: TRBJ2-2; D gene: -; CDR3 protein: CASSQGGAGELFF
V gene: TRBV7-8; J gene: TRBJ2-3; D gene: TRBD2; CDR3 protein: CASSRPGGAGGTSSTDTQYF
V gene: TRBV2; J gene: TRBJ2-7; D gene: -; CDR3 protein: CASFIPGNLYEQYF
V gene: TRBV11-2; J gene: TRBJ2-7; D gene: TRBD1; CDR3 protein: CASSPGQGGEQYF
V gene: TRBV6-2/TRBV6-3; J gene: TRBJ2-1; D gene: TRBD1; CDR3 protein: CASTPGRQGVQFF
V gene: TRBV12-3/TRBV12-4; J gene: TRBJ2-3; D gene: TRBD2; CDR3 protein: CASSFPGRGTDTQYF